This entry lists 11 T cell receptor beta chains sequenced from one sample in a study of vaccination and CD4 T cells after COVID-19. As to treatment: roughly 11-day PBMC culture with coronavirus spike peptide pools or control peptides (ViraFEST assay). The antigens of these receptors remain unknown. The Oncomine TCR Beta short-read assay was applied to DNA of cultured CD4+ T cells. TCRdb reprocessed the PCR reads via MiXCR and lists one record per CDR3 protein. The table lists 7,000 to 10,000 distinct CDR3 sequences, around 50% of them singletons, with approximately 22% in the top ten. Sequenced: CD4+ T cells from blood, cultured in vitro. Receptor source: a human donor who had recovered from COVID-19.

The CDR3 protein is CASSLGVGRSYNEQFF. CDR3 nucleotides: TGTGCCAGCAGCTTAGGGGTCGGCAGGTCCTACAATGAGCAGTTCTTC. The rearrangement uses TRBV7-8 and TRBJ2-1; D is unclear. Per germline, CDR1 SGHVS and CDR2 FQNEAQ. The V gene lost 1 base and the J gene lost 1 base, with 11 bases spanning the gap. CDR3 length: 16 residues.

This chain links TRBV7-8 with TRBJ2-3, with 8 bases lining up with TRBD1. V trimming: 5 bases; J trimming: 2 bases; junction bases outside the gene matches: 15. The germline gives CDR1 SGHVS, CDR2 FQNEAQ. This CDR3 has 18 residues. Here the CDR3 reads CASSPTPTGVVVTDTQYF. The CDR3 nucleotides are TGTGCCAGCAGCCCAACCCCGACAGGGGTGGTTGTCACAGATACGCAGTATTTT.

V usage is TRBV25-1 and J usage is TRBJ1-1; no reliable D call. The germline V gene has CDR1 MGHDK and CDR2 SYGVNS. This CDR3 comprises 14 residues. V was shortened by 4 bases and J by 0 bases, with 9 bases between the two germline ends. In nucleotides, the CDR3 is TGTGCCAGCAGTGTTGGGGTCATGAACACTGAAGCTTTCTTT. Encoded protein: CASSVGVMNTEAFF. Combining the CDR3 with reference TRBV25-1 and TRBJ1-1 gives the whole variable domain EADIYQTPRYLVIGTGKKITLECSQTMGHDKMYWYQQDPGMELHLIHYSYGVNSTEKGDLSSESTVSRIRTEHFPLTLESARPSHTSQYLCASSVGVMNTEAFFGQGTRLTVV.

This clonotype has just a few counts. This rearrangement joins TRBV6-1 to TRBJ1-2; D is unresolved. This CDR3 is built from 16 residues. V was pared by 3 bases and J by 1 base, with 15 bases between. Per germline, CDR1 MNHNS and CDR2 SASEGT. The CDR3 sequence: CASSEFGGPLNYGYTF. The CDR3 region has the DNA TGTGCCAGCAGTGAGTTCGGCGGACCGCTTAACTATGGCTACACCTTC.

The chain uses TRBV6-2 or TRBV6-3 and TRBJ2-7, with TRBD2 matching 13 bases. Trimming at V came to 2 bases and at J to 4 bases, leaving 5 bases not matched to a gene. Germline V CDR1 and CDR2: MNHEY, SVGEGT. The CDR3 contains 16 residues. The CDR3 nucleotides are TGTGCCAGCAGTTACGGGACTAGCGGGGAAGATTACGAGCAGTACTTC. This sequence encodes CASSYGTSGEDYEQYF.

The genes are TRBV7-8 and TRBJ2-2, with unresolved D. CDR3 length: 14 residues. Germline V gene data show CDR1 as SGHVS and CDR2 as FQNEAQ. V lost 4 bases and J 9 bases, leaving 15 bases between the germline ends. The CDR3 DNA follows: TGTGCCAGCAGCTCCAGCACACAAAGGCGGGAGCTGTTTTTT. This translates into CASSSSTQRRELFF.

The chain is built from TRBV7-6 and TRBJ2-1; D might be TRBD1 or TRBD2, each matching 5 bases. Looked up from germline, CDR1 is SGHVS and CDR2 is FNYEAQ. The V and J ends lost 5 bases and 6 bases respectively, with 29 bases between them. The CDR3 sequence is 19 residues long. The CDR3 nucleotides read TGTGCCAGCAGCGCAACACCCGCCGGGGCAGGGCTGGCCTCCAATGAGCAGTTCTTC. The encoded protein is CASSATPAGAGLASNEQFF.

This clonotype was observed a handful of times. The chain carries TRBV6-2 or TRBV6-3 and TRBJ1-1, with D maybe TRBD1 (5 bases). Trimming cost V 7 bases and J 10 bases, with 25 bases left between them. Per the germline V gene, CDR1 is MNHEY and CDR2 is SVGEGT. The CDR3 runs 15 residues. For the CDR3, the DNA is TGTGCCAGCACCCCGGGGACGTTGGTAATCTCGAGAGCTTTCTTT. Protein sequence: CASTPGTLVISRAFF.

The genes are TRBV6-5 and TRBJ2-7, with D perhaps matching TRBD2 (6 bases). V lost 2 bases and J lost 0, with 14 bases in between. Germline CDR1 MNHEY, CDR2 SVGAGI. This CDR3 region has 16 residues. CDR3 coding DNA: TGTGCCAGCAGTTACACCGGAGGGTTGGGCTCCTACGAGCAGTACTTC. Amino acid sequence: CASSYTGGLGSYEQYF.

A few counts support this clonotype. The chain couples TRBV20-1 to TRBJ2-3; 9 bases fit TRBD2. CDR1 DFQATT and CDR2 SNEGSKA come from the germline V gene (reference sequence). V lost 3 bases, J lost 6 bases, and 7 bases stayed unmatched. The CDR3 sequence is 14 residues long. The chain's CDR3 is CSASSGGQTDTQYF. CDR3 DNA: TGCAGTGCTAGTAGCGGGGGCCAGACGGATACGCAGTATTTT.

The chain is built from TRBV6-1 and TRBJ2-7, with 8 bases lining up with TRBD2. J lost 4 bases, V lost 5 bases, and 4 bases had no gene match. CDR3 length: 13 residues. Per the germline V gene, CDR1 is MNHNS and CDR2 is SASEGT. CDR3 amino acids: CASSPGGRYEQYF. In DNA form, the CDR3 reads TGTGCCAGCAGTCCGGGCGGGAGGTACGAGCAGTACTTC.